Here is one T cell receptor (beta chain) with its context. The count of this clone is one. It has no known antigen specificity. The record has no base qualities; no much larger clone is one base away. Each collaborating institution followed its own protocols to collect whole blood in K2EDTA tubes. For TCRbeta analysis, collaborators shipped samples in one of three forms: frozen whole blood, isolated PBMCs, or DNA extracted from either of those sample types. This record belongs to a study of blood T cell repertoires in COVID-19 (dated by TCRdb to about 2020). Regarding the study in general: The collaborator samples originated in the United States, Italy and Spain and spanned the acute and convalescent phases of COVID-19. The prospective study material was composed of cDNA or gDNA derived from T cells, B-cell-depleted T cells, or PBMCs. The dataset comprised deeply sampled blood TCRbeta repertoires from subjects exposed to, actively infected with, or recovered from COVID-19. A freely available public database, intended as a resource for researchers studying the immune response to SARS-CoV-2, is where the repertoires were released. Samples were obtained from the ongoing ImmuneRACE study (first 160 participants) and from 1,200 or so subjects provided by 6 global collaborators. Nearly every sample came with metadata listing a de-identified subject ID, COVID-19 status, age in years and sex. HLA class I and class II types, where available, came from metadata supplied by the sample provider rather than from assay-based typing.

TCRbeta CDR3 regions were amplified from genomic DNA by means of the immunoSEQ Assay, a bias-controlled multiplex PCR. Processing in the source paper ran as follows. The number of nucleated cells in each sample was estimated by amplification of reference gene primers within the assay. To quantify the absolute abundance of each unique TCRbeta CDR3 rearrangement, sequence reads were collapsed and filtered. For each sample, productive Simpson clonality was calculated by taking the square root of Simpson's diversity index across productive rearrangements. Drawn from immuneACCESS, this table holds only the in-frame rearrangements with V and J called that TCRdb kept. Clones are partly lost; checked studies trace under half to an unresolved V gene and leave the rest unexplained. Clone size and V and J calls were adopted from that table, with D and trimming inferred from the DNA. A total of around 620,000 clones appear in this sample, 85% to 90% of them only once. Over 0.2% of the sample is taken by the ten largest.

The junction shows trimming of 2 bases on V and 5 bases on J, and the gene matches do not reach 6 bases of it. The CDR3 has 16 amino acids, counting the end cysteine and phenylalanine. Just the 48-base CDR3 DNA is kept, in frame starting at base 1. The germline V gene encodes CDR1 SGHRS and CDR2 YFSETQ. Study-wide conclusions, independent of this receptor: Clinical and demographic metadata were provided uncurated, with the amount varying by source and participant.

Sequencing input: peripheral blood. The sequence links TRBV5-1 to TRBJ2-2, with TRBD1 matching 10 junction bases. The sequence came from a woman between 18 and 29 years old with acute or convalescent COVID-19. The CDR3 reads as follows: CASSLRGQGGTGELFF. The nucleotide sequence is given as TGCGCCAGCAGCTTACGCGGACAGGGGGGAACCGGGGAGCTGTTTTTT.